Listed below are T cell receptor beta chains from one sample, sequenced in a study of T cells in Graves' hyperthyroidism and ophthalmopathy. MiXCR, run by TCRdb on the multiplex PCR reads, gives a single entry per CDR3 protein. This table holds about half a million distinct CDR3 sequences, less than 25% found once. The specimen sequenced was blood. These receptors all come from an older woman with Graves' ophthalmopathy. Each CDR3 is given with its conserved first and last residue. The order of the fields is V gene, D gene, J gene, clone size, CDR3 DNA, CDR3 protein. A D gene is named only where the DNA matches it firmly. Size is omitted from some rows. Given values are once, few, many or a class for expanded clones.

>TRBV7-2|NA|TRBJ2-3|few
TGTGCCAGCAGCTTAAGTCCCAGGGCGGGTCCAGATACGCAGTATTTT
CASSLSPRAGPDTQYF
>TRBV19|NA|TRBJ2-7|NA
TGTGCCAGTAGTGGGCTCTGGGGCGAGCAGTACTTC
CASSGLWGEQYF
>TRBV5-1|NA|TRBJ2-3|few
TGCGCCAGCAGCTTAAATGGCGGCGAAAGCACAGATACGCAGTATTTT
CASSLNGGESTDTQYF
>TRBV6-2/TRBV6-3|TRBD1|TRBJ2-5|many
TGTGCCAGCAGCTTTAACAGGGGGATCCAAGAGACCCAGTACTTC
CASSFNRGIQETQYF
>TRBV6-2/TRBV6-3|NA|TRBJ1-1|few
TGTGCCAGCAGTTTCGGGGGAGATATCACTGAAGCTTTCTTT
CASSFGGDITEAFF
>TRBV27|TRBD1|TRBJ2-1|NA
TGTGCCAGCAGTAAGGACAGGTACTCCTACAATGAGCAGTTCTTC
CASSKDRYSYNEQFF
>TRBV29-1|NA|TRBJ2-3|many
TGCAGCGTTGATGTGGGGAGCACAGATACGCAGTATTTT
CSVDVGSTDTQYF
>TRBV19|NA|TRBJ2-7|NA
TGTGCCAGTAGTATATACGGGGGCGAGCAGTACTTC
CASSIYGGEQYF
>TRBV25-1|NA|TRBJ2-6|few
TGTGCCAGCACCCTCTCCGCTGGGGCCAACGTCCTGACTTTC
CASTLSAGANVLTF
>TRBV7-2|NA|TRBJ2-5|many
TGTGCCAGCAACTACTGGGGGAGGGGGGGGGAGACCCAGTACTTC
CASNYWGRGGETQYF
>TRBV10-3|TRBD1|TRBJ1-2|few
TGTGCCATCAGAACCGGGACAGCTAAAAACTATGGCTACACCTTC
CAIRTGTAKNYGYTF
>TRBV5-4|TRBD1|TRBJ1-4|NA
TGTGCCAGCAGGACAGGGGGCCGTAGTGAAAAACTGTTTTTT
CASRTGGRSEKLFF
>TRBV5-1|NA|TRBJ2-3|NA
TGCGCCAGCAGCTTGACGTATGCAGATACGCAGTATTTT
CASSLTYADTQYF
>TRBV5-1|TRBD2|TRBJ2-2|NA
TGCGCCAGCAGCGGGGGACTAGCGGGAGTTGTCTGGGAGCTGTTTTTT
CASSGGLAGVVWELFF
>TRBV19|TRBD1|TRBJ2-7|NA
TGTGCCAGTAGTATGGGACAGACCTACGAGCAGTACTTC
CASSMGQTYEQYF
>TRBV20-1|TRBD2|TRBJ2-7|few
TGCAGTGCTAGGGCTCTAGCGGGAGTTTACGAGCAGTACTTC
CSARALAGVYEQYF
>TRBV4-1|TRBD2|TRBJ2-7|few
TGCGCCAGCAGCCAAGGGTACGGACTAGCGGCCTACGAGCAGTACTTC
CASSQGYGLAAYEQYF
>TRBV6-2/TRBV6-3|NA|TRBJ2-5|NA
TGTGCCAGCAGTTACTCCCGAGGGAGCGACGCCCAGTACTTC
CASSYSRGSDAQYF
>TRBV5-1|TRBD2|TRBJ2-6|NA
TGCGCCACCGCCGCTAGCGGCTCTGGGGCCAACGTCCTGACTTTC
CATAASGSGANVLTF
>TRBV20-1|TRBD2|TRBJ2-1|once
TGCAGTGCTGCCATCAAGTCTAGCGGCCAAGCCTACAATGAGCAGTTCTTC
CSAAIKSSGQAYNEQFF
>TRBV11-1|NA|TRBJ2-1|many
TGTGCCAGCAGCCCCCAGGTTAGCTCCTACAATGAGCAGTTCTTC
CASSPQVSSYNEQFF
>TRBV18|NA|TRBJ2-5|few
TGTGCCAGCTCACAGGTCGCGCAAGAGACCCAGTACTTC
CASSQVAQETQYF
>TRBV24-1|TRBD1|TRBJ2-7|few
TGTGCCACCGCGCAGGGGGCGCGCGACGAGCAGTACTTC
CATAQGARDEQYF
>TRBV10-3|TRBD2|TRBJ2-3|NA
TGTGCCATCAGTCTGGAGACTAGCGGCTTCGATACGCAGTATTTT
CAISLETSGFDTQYF
>TRBV4-1|NA|TRBJ2-2|few
TGCGCCAGCAGTCAAGACCGGATCGGGGAGCTGTTTTTT
CASSQDRIGELFF
>TRBV4-1|NA|TRBJ1-2|NA
TGCGCCAGCAGCCAAGATTTGGGCAACCCTAGGGACCGCAGTAGTTTTGGCTACACCTTC
CASSQDLGNPRDRSSFGYTF
>TRBV7-2|NA|TRBJ1-1|many
TGTGCCAGCAGCCTTGGACCGGTGAACACTGAAGCTTTCTTT
CASSLGPVNTEAFF
>TRBV27|TRBD2|TRBJ2-3|few
TGTGCCAGCAGTTTCCGGGGGGTGGACACAGATACGCAGTATTTT
CASSFRGVDTDTQYF
>TRBV12-3/TRBV12-4|NA|TRBJ2-5|NA
TGTGCCAGCTCCCAAAACGGACAGAGCCAAGAGACCCAGTACTTC
CASSQNGQSQETQYF
>TRBV20-1|NA|TRBJ2-3|NA
TGCAGTGCCGACGCAATTGCAGCGGAAGAAATCACAGATACGCAGTATTTT
CSADAIAAEEITDTQYF
>TRBV25-1|TRBD1|TRBJ1-1|few
TGTGCCAGCAGGATCCCAGGGGGCACTGAAGCTTTCTTT
CASRIPGGTEAFF
>TRBV6-1|NA|TRBJ1-2|NA
TGTGCCAGCAGCGACCGGGTCATGACGGGCTACACCTTC
CASSDRVMTGYTF
>TRBV5-6|NA|TRBJ2-1|few
TGTGCCAGCAGCTATCGGGACTCGGTCTCCTACAATGAGCAGTTCTTC
CASSYRDSVSYNEQFF
>TRBV7-3|TRBD1|TRBJ2-1|few
TGTGCCAGCAGCCCCAGGGGGACAGGTCGGGGATTTTACAATGAGCAGTTCTTC
CASSPRGTGRGFYNEQFF
>TRBV19|TRBD1|TRBJ1-3|NA
TGTGCCAGCAAGACAGGGGCTTCCTCTGGAAACACCATATATTTT
CASKTGASSGNTIYF
>TRBV6-2/TRBV6-3|TRBD1|TRBJ2-3|NA
TGTGCCAGCATTATGGACAGGACGGATACGCAGTATTTT
CASIMDRTDTQYF
>TRBV19|NA|TRBJ2-7|NA
TGTGCCAGCAGTATGGGGGTGAGGTACGAGCAGTACTTC
CASSMGVRYEQYF
>TRBV12-3/TRBV12-4|NA|TRBJ1-5|many
TGTGCCAGCAGTTGGGGGACACGCCGTTATAGCAATCAGCCCCAGCATTTT
CASSWGTRRYSNQPQHF
>TRBV12-3/TRBV12-4|NA|TRBJ2-3|many
TGTGCCAGCAGTTTAGAGGGAAGGGCCGCAGATACGCAGTATTTT
CASSLEGRAADTQYF
>TRBV15|NA|TRBJ2-2|NA
TGTGCCACCAGCAGAGATACGGGACACCTAAAGGACACCGGGGAGCTGTTTTTT
CATSRDTGHLKDTGELFF
>TRBV11-1|NA|TRBJ2-2|NA
TGTGCCAGCAGCTCAAGACTAGGCACCGGGGAGCTGTTTTTT
CASSSRLGTGELFF
>TRBV20-1|TRBD2|TRBJ2-5|NA
TGCAGTGCTAGAGATCTCCGAGCGGGGCAAGAGACCCAGTACTTC
CSARDLRAGQETQYF
>TRBV20-1|NA|TRBJ1-2|NA
TGCAGTGCTAGAGATCAGGGTCGGGTCGGCTACACCTTC
CSARDQGRVGYTF
>TRBV19|TRBD1|TRBJ1-6|NA
TGTACCAGTAGGGACAGGGGGATCAGGGGTTCACCCCTCCACTTT
CTSRDRGIRGSPLHF
>TRBV4-2|NA|TRBJ2-1|NA
TGTGCCAGCAGCCCCAGGACAGAGCCTTACAATGAGCAGTTCTTC
CASSPRTEPYNEQFF
>TRBV6-2/TRBV6-3|NA|TRBJ1-2|NA
TGTGCCAGCAGTTACTCTGGGGACCGGGGCTACACCTTC
CASSYSGDRGYTF
>TRBV7-2|TRBD2|TRBJ2-1|NA
TGTGCCAGCAGCACCCGGACTAGCGGGGCCCATGGGCAGTTCTTC
CASSTRTSGAHGQFF
>TRBV10-3|NA|TRBJ2-1|NA
TGTGCCATCAGCCGGGGAGGTTGGTACAGGGCCCCAGCCTACAATGAGCAGTTCTTC
CAISRGGWYRAPAYNEQFF
>TRBV13|NA|TRBJ2-1|NA
TGTGCCAGCAGTCGCCCCCCGGTATACAATGAGCAGTTCTTC
CASSRPPVYNEQFF
>TRBV7-9|TRBD1|TRBJ2-4|few
TGTGCCACAACAGGGGATTTGAACATTCAGTACTTC
CATTGDLNIQYF
>TRBV30|TRBD1|TRBJ2-1|NA
TGTGCCTGGAAGGACAGGGGAGGGAGGCGGTCAAGCTCCTACAATGAGCAGTTCTTC
CAWKDRGGRRSSSYNEQFF
>TRBV20-1|TRBD2|TRBJ2-2|NA
TGCAGTGCCCAGATAACGAGCGGGGGGATCACCGGGGAGCTGTTTTTT
CSAQITSGGITGELFF
>TRBV11-2|NA|TRBJ1-2|many
TGTGCCAGCAGCTTAGGCAACAGGGAAGGCTACACCTTC
CASSLGNREGYTF